The clone carrying this TCR beta chain has a handful of counts. The antigen is unknown. One end of the junction is discordant with germline, which a read error may explain. The CDR3 length is 14 residues. CDR1 is SGHVS, CDR2 FNYEAQ, per germline. The data were obtained in a study of T cell repertoires in cytomegalovirus infection. Study overall: An indication of both CMV infection and matching HLA type came from public TCR beta signatures.

Using its own MiXCR run on the reads, TCRdb lists one record per CDR3 protein. Among about 230,000 distinct CDR3 sequences listed, over 20% were seen once. Study-wide points: Cumulative public TCR beta family frequency identified carriers of CMV plus the relevant HLA. CMV-specific TCR beta clonotypes restricted by HLA-C dominated the ex vivo response.

The receptor's source is a human donor in good health (CMV status not recorded). Some clones in this sample may be carry-over from other donors' samples. V gene TRBV7-6 combines with J gene TRBJ2-7; TRBD2 matches at 10 bases. Sequencing was carried out using CD8+ T cells from PBMCs. Here the CDR3 DNA reads TGTGCCAGCAGCCTAGCGGGGGATAGATACGAGCAGTACTTC. As protein: CASSLAGDRYEQYF.